This T cell receptor (beta chain) was observed in a study of beta chain features in type 1 diabetes. Study-wide findings and caveats: Any role of HLA type in TCRB rearrangement remained unresolved here.

Of the isolated RNA, all was reverse transcribed, and so the sequenced material was expressed TCRB transcripts. Profiled with immunoSEQ multiplex PCR; TCRdb holds only in-frame clones, not every one. The table records 900,000 or so clones, roughly a sixth of them present only once. The CDR3 has 16 amino acids. V was pared by 4 bases and J by 5 bases, with 18 bases between. Germline assignment: CDR1 SEHNR and CDR2 FQNEAQ (reference sequence). For this clone: What it binds is unknown.

Donors contributed one heparinised blood draw apiece, averaging about 120 mL. Each sorted fraction was over 95% pure. The TCR sequence derives from a woman in her late teens or twenties in good health. The chain uses TRBV7-9 and TRBJ2-1; D might be TRBD1 or TRBD2, each matching 5 bases. The specimen was naive CD4+ T cells from blood. The CDR3 nucleotides are TGTGCCAGCAGCTCCCATTTCGGGACGCCCAACAATGAGCAGTTCTTC. It codes for CASSSHFGTPNNEQFF.